These T cell receptor beta chains were read from a single sample in a study of blood T cell repertoires in COVID-19. Sequencing used immunoSEQ multiplex PCR; TCRdb keeps in-frame clones, though not all of them. The repertoire includes roughly 80,000 clones, 88% of them detected once, and 9.1% sits in the top ten. The specimen was peripheral blood. These receptors all come from a human donor in a cohort sampled during active COVID-19. Each CDR3 is given with its conserved first and last residue. The order of the fields is V gene, D gene, clone size, J gene, CDR3 DNA, CDR3 protein. A D gene is named only where the DNA matches it firmly. Not every row has a clone size; where given, it reads once, few, many or a size class.

V: TRBV4-1
D: TRBD2
size: NA
J: TRBJ2-2
DNA: TGCGCCAGCAGCCAAGAAAGCGGGGGGGCGAACACCGGGGAGCTGTTTTTT
CDR3: CASSQESGGANTGELFF

V: TRBV7-2
D: NA
size: once
J: TRBJ2-7
DNA: TGTGCCAGCAGCCCGCAATCTGGGGCCTCCTACGAGCAGTACTTC
CDR3: CASSPQSGASYEQYF

V: TRBV28
D: TRBD2
size: NA
J: TRBJ2-1
DNA: TGTGCCAGCAGTCCTACGGGGAACGGGGGGTTCTTGGACAATGAGCAGTTCTTC
CDR3: CASSPTGNGGFLDNEQFF

V: TRBV3-1/TRBV3-2
D: NA
size: NA
J: TRBJ2-7
DNA: TGTGCCAGCAGCTATAGATCAGGTCAAAGTTCCTACGAGCAGTACTTC
CDR3: CASSYRSGQSSYEQYF

V: TRBV28
D: NA
size: NA
J: TRBJ1-4
DNA: TGTGCCAGCAGTGGGGGGGGGATTGGAGAAAAACTGTTTTTT
CDR3: CASSGGGIGEKLFF

V: TRBV29-1
D: TRBD1
size: NA
J: TRBJ1-6
DNA: TGCAGCGCAACCTTTTTGGGACAGCAAAATTCACCCCTCCACTTT
CDR3: CSATFLGQQNSPLHF

V: TRBV10-3
D: NA
size: NA
J: TRBJ1-1
DNA: TGTGCCATCAGTGAGGTGGGGCAGGGTGATGAAGCTTTCTTT
CDR3: CAISEVGQGDEAFF

V: TRBV6-5
D: NA
size: NA
J: TRBJ1-1
DNA: TGTGCCAGCAGGCCGAACAGGGATACTGAAGCTTTCTTT
CDR3: CASRPNRDTEAFF

V: TRBV28
D: NA
size: NA
J: TRBJ1-1
DNA: TGTGCCAGCAGTCCTCAACAGTTCACTGAAGCTTTCTTT
CDR3: CASSPQQFTEAFF

V: TRBV5-1
D: TRBD1
size: once
J: TRBJ2-1
DNA: TGCGCCAGCGGCAGGGACAGTGGGAATGAGCAGTTCTTC
CDR3: CASGRDSGNEQFF

V: TRBV29-1
D: NA
size: few
J: TRBJ1-1
DNA: TGCAGCGTTGATCCCAGGGCAGGGTCTGAAGCTTTCTTT
CDR3: CSVDPRAGSEAFF

V: TRBV5-1
D: NA
size: NA
J: TRBJ2-2
DNA: TGCGCCAGCAGCTCGCGGACAGATCCCACCGGGGAGCTGTTTTTT
CDR3: CASSSRTDPTGELFF

V: TRBV18
D: NA
size: NA
J: TRBJ2-1
DNA: TGTGCCAGCTCGCCGGGACTTAGAGACAATGAGCAGTTCTTC
CDR3: CASSPGLRDNEQFF

V: TRBV6-5
D: NA
size: NA
J: TRBJ1-2
DNA: TGTGCCAGCAGTTACGGGCGCAATAACTATGGCTACACCTTC
CDR3: CASSYGRNNYGYTF

V: TRBV6-1
D: TRBD1
size: NA
J: TRBJ1-2
DNA: TGTGCCAGCAGTGGGATCCGGGACAGCGGCGGCTATGGCTACACCTTC
CDR3: CASSGIRDSGGYGYTF

V: TRBV24-1
D: NA
size: NA
J: TRBJ2-7
DNA: TGTGCCACCAGTGAAGGGGGCGGGACTAGTTTCTACGAGCAGTACTTC
CDR3: CATSEGGGTSFYEQYF

V: TRBV6-5
D: TRBD1
size: NA
J: TRBJ1-1
DNA: TGTGCCAGCAAGCTTACAGGGGGCGCGAATGAAGCTTTCTTT
CDR3: CASKLTGGANEAFF

V: TRBV4-1
D: NA
size: NA
J: TRBJ1-1
DNA: TGCGCCAGCAGCCAACCGGACAGCTGGGGGATTGAAGCTTTCTTT
CDR3: CASSQPDSWGIEAFF

V: TRBV7-9
D: TRBD1
size: once
J: TRBJ2-7
DNA: TGTGCCAGCAGCTTACCCGGGACAGGCAACTCCTACGAGCAGTACTTC
CDR3: CASSLPGTGNSYEQYF

V: TRBV27
D: NA
size: NA
J: TRBJ2-7
DNA: TGTGCCAGCAGTTACCACCGACAGGAACCTGTCTACTTC
CDR3: CASSYHRQEPVYF

V: TRBV5-6
D: TRBD1
size: NA
J: TRBJ1-3
DNA: TGTGCCAGCAGCTTTCTGGCAGGGGGTTTCGGATCTGGAAACACCATATATTTT
CDR3: CASSFLAGGFGSGNTIYF

V: TRBV11-1
D: TRBD1
size: once
J: TRBJ2-7
DNA: TGTGCCAGCAGCTTAGGTCAGGGGGCCTCCTACGAGCAGTACTTC
CDR3: CASSLGQGASYEQYF

V: TRBV5-1
D: TRBD1
size: once
J: TRBJ2-1
DNA: TGCGCCAGCAGCTTAGGGACAGGGGGGAATGAGCAGTTCTTC
CDR3: CASSLGTGGNEQFF

V: TRBV11-2
D: TRBD2
size: NA
J: TRBJ2-7
DNA: TGTGCCAGCAGCCGACTAGCGGGAGGGCAATCCTACGAGCAGTACTTC
CDR3: CASSRLAGGQSYEQYF

V: TRBV5-4
D: NA
size: NA
J: TRBJ1-3
DNA: TGTGCCAGCAGCCGAAAATTGTCTAGGGACTACGGAAACACCATATATTTT
CDR3: CASSRKLSRDYGNTIYF

V: TRBV7-9
D: NA
size: NA
J: TRBJ1-1
DNA: TGTGCCAGCAGCTTAGTGTGGCAGATGAACACTGAAGCTTTCTTT
CDR3: CASSLVWQMNTEAFF

V: TRBV19
D: NA
size: few
J: TRBJ2-2
DNA: TGTGCCAGTAGTATAGGTCTGAGAGGTGTTCCCGGGGAGCTGTTTTTT
CDR3: CASSIGLRGVPGELFF

V: TRBV5-1
D: NA
size: NA
J: TRBJ2-3
DNA: TGCGCCAGCAGCTTGGAGCGGGCGGGAGATACGCAGTATTTT
CDR3: CASSLERAGDTQYF

V: TRBV4-1
D: TRBD1
size: NA
J: TRBJ2-3
DNA: TGCGCCAGCAGCCAAGATGAGGGGGCTGATACGCAGTATTTT
CDR3: CASSQDEGADTQYF

V: TRBV7-9
D: NA
size: NA
J: TRBJ1-1
DNA: TGTGCCAGCGAGAGTGACGGACTCTCTGACACTGAAGCTTTCTTT
CDR3: CASESDGLSDTEAFF

V: TRBV29-1
D: TRBD1
size: once
J: TRBJ1-2
DNA: TGCAGCGTTCCCACCGGGACAGGAAACTATGGCTACACCTTC
CDR3: CSVPTGTGNYGYTF

V: TRBV27
D: TRBD1
size: NA
J: TRBJ2-7
DNA: TGTGCCAGCAAAAAAGGGACAGTGGGCTACGAGCAGTACTTC
CDR3: CASKKGTVGYEQYF

V: TRBV11-1
D: NA
size: NA
J: TRBJ1-1
DNA: TGTGCCAGCAGCAAACCGGGTCTGGGAGCTTTCTTT
CDR3: CASSKPGLGAFF

V: TRBV3-1/TRBV3-2
D: TRBD2
size: once
J: TRBJ2-7
DNA: TGTGCCAGCAGCCAAGGGACTAGCGGGAGACTTGGCGAGCAGTACTTC
CDR3: CASSQGTSGRLGEQYF

V: TRBV6-1
D: NA
size: NA
J: TRBJ1-5
DNA: TGTGCCAGCAGTGAAGCCCATCCAGGCAACAATCAGCCCCAGCATTTT
CDR3: CASSEAHPGNNQPQHF

V: TRBV21-1
D: NA
size: once
J: TRBJ1-1
DNA: TGTGCCAGCAGCTTACGAGAGCGAGGATTCACTGAAGCTTTCTTT
CDR3: CASSLRERGFTEAFF

V: TRBV3-1/TRBV3-2
D: NA
size: NA
J: TRBJ1-1
DNA: TGTGCCAGCAGCCCCGACCACAAACAGAGTGAAGCTTTCTTT
CDR3: CASSPDHKQSEAFF

V: TRBV13
D: NA
size: NA
J: TRBJ2-3
DNA: TGTGCCAGCAAACTTAATGTGGGCGGGGAGACAGATACGCAGTATTTT
CDR3: CASKLNVGGETDTQYF

V: TRBV11-2
D: TRBD2
size: once
J: TRBJ2-2
DNA: TGTGCCAGCAGCCTTATAGGGACTATCAACACCGGGGAGCTGTTTTTT
CDR3: CASSLIGTINTGELFF

V: TRBV5-6
D: TRBD1
size: NA
J: TRBJ2-7
DNA: TGTGCCAGCAGCTTCTCTACCCCTCCAGGGGGCTCCTACGAGCAGTACTTC
CDR3: CASSFSTPPGGSYEQYF